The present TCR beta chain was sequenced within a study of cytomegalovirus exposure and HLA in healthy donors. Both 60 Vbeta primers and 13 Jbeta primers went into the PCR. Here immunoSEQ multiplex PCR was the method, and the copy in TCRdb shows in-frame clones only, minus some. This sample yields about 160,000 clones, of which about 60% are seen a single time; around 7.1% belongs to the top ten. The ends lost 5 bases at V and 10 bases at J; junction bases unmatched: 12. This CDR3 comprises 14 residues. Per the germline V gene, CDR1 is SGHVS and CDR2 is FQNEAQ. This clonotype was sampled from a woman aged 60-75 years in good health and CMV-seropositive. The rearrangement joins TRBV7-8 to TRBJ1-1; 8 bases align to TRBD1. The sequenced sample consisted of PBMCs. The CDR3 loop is CASSLRQGSTRAFF. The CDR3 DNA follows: TGTGCCAGCAGCCTCCGACAGGGGTCTACGAGAGCTTTCTTT.